A selection of T cell receptor beta chains follows, all from one sample in a study of cytomegalovirus exposure and HLA in healthy donors. Only in-frame clones appear in the TCRdb table, and some are missing; sequencing was by immunoSEQ multiplex PCR. The sample records about 100,000 clones, about 86% being singletons. Specimen: PBMCs. These receptor sequences come from a woman in her 70s in good health and CMV-seropositive. The CDR3 runs from the conserved cysteine through the conserved F or W. A D gene is named only where the DNA matches it firmly. Size is omitted from some rows. Given values are once, few, many or a class for expanded clones.

clone_size,j_call,v_call,d_call,cdr3_aa,cdr3_nt
-,TRBJ2-1,TRBV29-1,TRBD2,CSVESWTSGRSEQFF,TGCAGCGTTGAGTCATGGACTAGCGGGAGAAGTGAGCAGTTCTTC
-,TRBJ2-1,TRBV7-2,TRBD2,CASSLFGGSLHDEQFF,TGTGCCAGCAGCTTATTTGGCGGGAGCCTACACGATGAGCAGTTCTTC
-,TRBJ1-2,TRBV6-6,-,CASSYPDGGYTF,TGTGCCAGCAGTTACCCCGACGGGGGCTACACCTTC
-,TRBJ1-3,TRBV6-5,-,CASSYSVRAEHTIYF,TGTGCCAGCAGTTACTCGGTCAGGGCGGAACACACCATATATTTT
few,TRBJ1-5,TRBV2,-,CASSDSGSNQPQHF,TGTGCCAGCAGTGATTCCGGTAGCAATCAGCCCCAGCATTTT
-,TRBJ2-1,TRBV28,TRBD2,CASSRTSGGTYNEQFF,TGTGCCAGCAGCCGGACTAGCGGGGGTACTTACAATGAGCAGTTCTTC
once,TRBJ2-3,TRBV18,TRBD2,CASSPSSGSVGTDTQYF,TGTGCCAGCTCACCTTCTAGCGGGAGTGTGGGCACAGATACGCAGTATTTT
-,TRBJ1-5,TRBV19,TRBD1,CASSTGTGAFSNQPQHF,TGTGCCAGTAGTACCGGGACAGGGGCTTTTAGCAATCAGCCCCAGCATTTT
few,TRBJ2-7,TRBV7-2,-,CASSLAPGDPYEQYF,TGTGCCAGCAGCTTAGCGCCAGGGGACCCCTACGAGCAGTACTTC
-,TRBJ1-1,TRBV6-1,-,CASSEAVPGFF,TGTGCCAGCAGTGAAGCCGTACCCGGGTTCTTT
-,TRBJ2-7,TRBV5-1,-,CASSLPTQGGEQYF,TGCGCCAGCAGCTTGCCAACTCAAGGGGGCGAGCAGTACTTC
-,TRBJ2-5,TRBV7-2,-,CASSLPLSRGNFLQETQYF,TGTGCCAGCAGCCTACCCCTTTCCCGAGGGAATTTCCTCCAAGAGACCCAGTACTTC
-,TRBJ1-3,TRBV6-9,TRBD1,CASYGQARSGNTIYF,TGTGCCAGCTACGGACAGGCCCGCTCTGGAAACACCATATATTTT
-,TRBJ2-1,TRBV5-4,TRBD2,CASSDLAGVPYNEQFF,TGTGCCAGCAGCGACTTAGCGGGAGTCCCCTACAATGAGCAGTTCTTC
-,TRBJ2-2,TRBV9,-,CASSASGTAGGLFF,TGTGCCAGCAGCGCCTCCGGGACGGCCGGGGGGCTGTTTTTT
-,TRBJ1-1,TRBV29-1,TRBD1,CSAREGANTEAFF,TGCAGCGCCCGGGAGGGGGCAAACACTGAAGCTTTCTTT
-,TRBJ2-5,TRBV12-5,TRBD2,CASGLPQGLAGDETQYF,TGTGCTAGTGGTTTGCCCCAGGGGCTAGCGGGAGACGAGACCCAGTACTTC
-,TRBJ2-7,TRBV30,TRBD1,CAWSVRRTGARDEQYF,TGTGCCTGGAGTGTACGCCGGACAGGGGCTCGCGACGAGCAGTACTTC
-,TRBJ1-4,TRBV28,-,CASSSSNEKLFF,TGTGCCAGCAGTTCCAGTAATGAAAAACTGTTTTTT
-,TRBJ1-1,TRBV6-6,-,CASSGQKNTEAFF,TGTGCCAGCAGCGGACAGAAGAACACTGAAGCTTTCTTT
-,TRBJ2-4,TRBV2,TRBD2,CASSEVRLAERDIQYF,TGTGCCAGCAGTGAAGTGCGGCTAGCGGAAAGGGACATTCAGTACTTC
-,TRBJ2-1,TRBV7-6,TRBD2,CASRSGTSGSSGEQFF,TGTGCCAGCAGGTCCGGGACTAGCGGGAGTTCGGGAGAGCAGTTCTTC
-,TRBJ1-6,TRBV30,-,CAGGRGVYNSPLHF,TGTGCCGGGGGCAGGGGCGTCTATAATTCACCCCTCCACTTT
-,TRBJ2-7,TRBV7-9,-,CASSLKGIEQYF,TGTGCCAGCAGCTTGAAGGGGATCGAGCAGTACTTC
-,TRBJ2-7,TRBV7-2,-,CASTQGTSYEQYF,TGTGCCAGCACCCAAGGGACTTCCTACGAGCAGTACTTC
once,TRBJ1-5,TRBV2,-,CASSEALQGWSNQPQHF,TGTGCCAGCAGTGAAGCGCTTCAGGGTTGGAGCAATCAGCCCCAGCATTTT
-,TRBJ2-7,TRBV10-1,TRBD2,CASSESRTSYNEQYF,TGCGCCAGCAGTGAGTCTAGGACTAGCTACAACGAGCAGTACTTC
-,TRBJ2-3,TRBV6-5,-,CATIQGEADTQYF,TGTGCCACCATACAGGGAGAAGCAGATACGCAGTATTTT
few,TRBJ1-1,TRBV19,TRBD1,CASSILTGGEAFF,TGTGCCAGTAGTATCCTGACAGGGGGTGAAGCTTTCTTT
once,TRBJ2-1,TRBV7-2,-,CASSLRQSMPGSAYNEQFF,TGTGCCAGCAGCTTACGGCAGAGTATGCCGGGATCGGCGTACAATGAGCAGTTCTTC
-,TRBJ1-5,TRBV12-2,-,CASRSLLRQGANMGNQPQHF,TGTGCAAGTCGCTCCCTTCTTAGACAGGGGGCGAATATGGGCAATCAGCCCCAGCATTTT
-,TRBJ1-1,TRBV7-6,-,CASSSTGFTEAFF,TGTGCCAGCAGTTCAACAGGGTTCACTGAAGCTTTCTTT
-,TRBJ2-3,TRBV30,TRBD2,CAWSEGLAGGDTQYF,TGTGCCTGGAGTGAGGGACTAGCGGGAGGAGATACGCAGTATTTT
-,TRBJ2-3,TRBV29-1,-,CSVEGGPVIDTQYF,TGCAGCGTTGAAGGAGGCCCCGTCATAGATACGCAGTATTTT
once,TRBJ2-1,TRBV11-2,-,CASSLGLGAGLDNEQFF,TGTGCCAGCAGCTTAGGGTTAGGGGCCGGTTTAGACAATGAGCAGTTCTTC
-,TRBJ2-3,TRBV7-8,TRBD2,CASSLGTSGGIGTQYF,TGTGCCAGCAGCTTAGGGACTAGTGGGGGTATCGGTACGCAGTATTTT
-,TRBJ2-3,TRBV10-1,TRBD2,CASSEGRLAGITDTQYF,TGCGCCAGCAGTGAAGGAAGGCTAGCGGGAATAACAGATACGCAGTATTTT
-,TRBJ2-3,TRBV29-1,TRBD1,CSVVGQGSTDTQYF,TGCAGCGTTGTTGGACAGGGGAGCACAGATACGCAGTATTTT
-,TRBJ1-2,TRBV27,-,CASSPLKKGQGYGYTF,TGTGCCAGCAGTCCCCTCAAAAAGGGGCAGGGCTATGGCTACACCTTC
-,TRBJ2-1,TRBV7-3,TRBD2,CASSLRLAGHNEQFF,TGTGCCAGCAGCTTAAGACTAGCGGGCCACAATGAGCAGTTCTTC